These 12 T cell receptor beta chains originate from one sample sequenced in a study of T cells in localized non-small cell lung cancer. Sequenced by immunoSEQ multiplex PCR; TCRdb stores in-frame clones only, minus some. The data hold some 25,000 clones, with about 86% observed a single time. Sequencing was performed on peripheral blood, taken before any cancer treatment. These receptors all come from a male donor at least 60 years old with stage II squamous cell lung carcinoma.

The V call is TRBV29-1, the J call TRBJ1-2; TRBD1 might be the D (5 bases). V was trimmed by 1 base and J by 4 bases, leaving 13 bases between them. The CDR3 sequence is 14 residues long. Per the germline V gene, CDR1 is SQVTM and CDR2 is ANQGSEA. The CDR3: CSVEGVRETYGYTF. The CDR3 DNA reads TGCAGCGTTGAAGGGGTCAGGGAGACCTATGGCTACACCTTC.

In its sample, this clone was seen a few times. The chain has TRBV28 and TRBJ2-4; the D gene could be TRBD1 or TRBD2 (5 bases each). Germline assignment: CDR1 MDHEN and CDR2 SYDVKM. The CDR3 extends over 14 amino acids. V was cut by 3 bases and J by 5 bases, with 11 bases left in between. The DNA for the CDR3 is TGTGCCAGCAGTTTTCGAGGGGCACAAAACATTCAGTACTTC. Translating it yields CASSFRGAQNIQYF.

This clone has a single count. The V gene is TRBV7-2, the J gene TRBJ1-5; D remains ambiguous. Deletions cut 6 bases from V and 0 bases from J, with 12 bases between. Germline V lookup: CDR1 SGHTA, CDR2 FQGNSA. The CDR3 length is 15 residues. The CDR3 spells CASRVTRDSNQPQHF. The CDR3 nucleotides read TGTGCCAGCAGGGTTACGAGAGATAGCAATCAGCCCCAGCATTTT.

The gene calls are TRBV4-3 and TRBJ1-1; TRBD1 is a possible D gene (5 bases). CDR1 and CDR2 (germline): LGHNA, YSLEER. V shed 3 bases and J shed 0 bases, with 11 bases lying between them. The CDR3 contains 15 residues. The CDR3 DNA follows: TGCGCCAGCAGCCAGACGACAGCCCTGAACACTGAAGCTTTCTTT. Amino acid sequence: CASSQTTALNTEAFF.

This chain connects TRBV19 to TRBJ1-1, with D unclear. V lost 7 bases and J 5 bases, leaving 8 bases between the germline ends. CDR3 length: 11 residues. CDR1 is LNHDA, CDR2 SQIVND, per germline (reference sequence). The CDR3 DNA reads TGTGCCAGTAATGGGGTTACTGAAGCTTTCTTT. Protein: CASNGVTEAFF.

The chain couples TRBV18 to TRBJ2-4; the match to TRBD1 covers 7 bases. Trimming removed 0 bases from V and 7 bases from J; junction bases left unmatched: 12. The CDR3 has 17 residues. The germline V gene has CDR1 KGHSH and CDR2 LQKENI. The CDR3 reads CASSPPGQSPGYNIQYF. CDR3 bases: TGTGCCAGCTCACCACCGGGACAGTCACCTGGGTACAACATTCAGTACTTC.

CDR3 sequence: CSSEGGDRLGSVQTQYF. CDR3 bases: TGCAGCTCTGAAGGGGGCGACAGGCTTGGGTCTGTGCAGACCCAGTACTTC. The chain links TRBV29-1 to TRBJ2-5; 7 bases align to TRBD1. Germline-derived CDR1 and CDR2 are SQVTM and ANQGSEA. This CDR3 is 17 amino acids long. The ends lost 8 bases at V and 6 bases at J; junction bases unmatched: 24.

The chain uses TRBV5-4 and TRBJ2-2, with 10 bases that match TRBD1. V shed 4 bases, J shed 7 bases, and the junction held 4 bases outside the gene matches. This CDR3 comprises 14 residues. The germline gives CDR1 SGHNT, CDR2 YYREEE (reference sequence). The CDR3 region is CASSQTGGNGELFF. The DNA for the CDR3 is TGTGCCAGCAGCCAGACAGGGGGCAACGGGGAGCTGTTTTTT.

V usage is TRBV9 and J usage is TRBJ2-1; D remains ambiguous. The length of the CDR3 is 14 residues. Germline V gene sequence: CDR1 SGDLS, CDR2 YYNGEE. V was shortened by 0 bases and J by 2 bases, with 6 bases between the two germline ends. In DNA, the CDR3 is TGTGCCAGCAGCGTAGCGGCTACCTACAATGAGCAGTTCTTC. Encoded protein: CASSVAATYNEQFF.

The gene calls are TRBV6-9 and TRBJ1-1, with D maybe TRBD1 (5 bases). The CDR3 consists of 13 residues. Germline CDR1 and CDR2: MNHGY and SVAAGI. V was clipped by 6 bases and J by 1 base, with 9 bases between them. CDR3 in amino acids: CASRGDGNTEAFF. The CDR3 DNA reads TGTGCCAGCAGGGGGGATGGGAACACTGAAGCTTTCTTT.

The chain carries TRBV7-9 and TRBJ2-3; D is possibly TRBD2 (5 bases). The germline V gene encodes CDR1 SEHNR and CDR2 FQNEAQ (reference sequence). V was trimmed by 4 bases and J by 5 bases, leaving 10 bases between them. This CDR3 has 13 amino acids. CDR3 protein: CASSSERQDTQYF. Written as DNA, the CDR3 is TGTGCCAGCAGCTCCGAGCGGCAAGATACGCAGTATTTT.

The rearrangement links TRBV5-4 to TRBJ1-4; 9 nucleotides align to TRBD1. This CDR3 is built from 14 residues. CDR1 is SGHNT and CDR2 is YYREEE in the germline V gene (reference sequence). V trimming: 4 bases; J trimming: 5 bases; junction bases outside the gene matches: 3. CDR3 sequence: CASSRTGENEKLFF. The CDR3 region has the DNA TGTGCCAGCAGCCGGACAGGGGAGAATGAAAAACTGTTTTTT.